This TCR beta chain is drawn from a study of blood T cell repertoires in COVID-19. Method: immunoSEQ multiplex PCR; TCRdb's copy keeps in-frame clones and lacks some. The profile shows under 200,000 clones, 60% to 80% of them singletons. The ends were cut back, 7 bases at V and 4 bases at J, with 14 bases in the middle. This CDR3 is 14 amino acids long. The germline CDR1 and CDR2 sequences are SGHRS and YFSETQ. The TCR originated in a man in his 70s with acute or convalescent COVID-19. Sequenced: peripheral blood. The gene calls are TRBV5-1 and TRBJ1-4; no firm D call. CDR3 sequence reads: CASSPAGDNEKLFF. The DNA of the CDR3 is TGCGCCAGCTCCCCTGCAGGTGATAATGAAAAACTGTTTTTT.